The present entry profiles one T cell receptor beta chain with its context. The PCR contained 60 Vbeta and 13 Jbeta primers. Sequenced by immunoSEQ multiplex PCR; TCRdb stores in-frame clones only, minus some. The sample yields fewer than 200,000 clones, approximately 79% seen once. The trim removed 5 bases at V and 6 bases at J, leaving 13 bases unmatched. The length of the CDR3 is 18 residues. CDR1 and CDR2 (germline): SEHNR, FQNEAQ (reference sequence). The data originate from a study of cytomegalovirus exposure and HLA in healthy donors. The sample consisted of PBMCs. This TCR was recovered from a human donor in good health. This rearrangement joins TRBV7-9 to TRBJ2-1; 13 bases map to TRBD2. The CDR3 DNA reads as TGTGCCAGCAGCCCCCGGACTAGCGGGGGTCCTTGGGGCAATGAGCAGTTCTTC. It codes for CASSPRTSGGPWGNEQFF. The full variable domain, in which reference TRBV7-9 and TRBJ2-1 provide the parts outside the CDR3, is DTGVSQNPRHKITKRGQNVTFRCDPISEHNRLYWYRQTLGQGPEFLTYFQNEAQLEKSRLLSDRFSAERPKGSFSTLEIQRTEQGDSAMYLCASSPRTSGGPWGNEQFFGPGTRLTVL.